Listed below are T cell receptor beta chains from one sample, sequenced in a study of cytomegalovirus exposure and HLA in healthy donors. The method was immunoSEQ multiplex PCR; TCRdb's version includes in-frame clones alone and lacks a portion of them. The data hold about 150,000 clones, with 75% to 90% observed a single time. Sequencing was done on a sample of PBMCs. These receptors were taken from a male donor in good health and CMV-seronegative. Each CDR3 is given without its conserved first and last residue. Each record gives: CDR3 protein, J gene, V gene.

CDR3 protein: ASSPTGGLFVETQY
J gene: TRBJ2-5
V gene: TRBV5-1

CDR3 protein: ASRLNPIRKPGQGYSPLH
J gene: TRBJ1-6
V gene: TRBV12-2

CDR3 protein: ASSPRDTQEPQH
J gene: TRBJ1-5
V gene: TRBV18

CDR3 protein: ASSPWQGVNQPQH
J gene: TRBJ1-5
V gene: TRBV7-2

CDR3 protein: ASRVAGGRDTQY
J gene: TRBJ2-3
V gene: TRBV6-1

CDR3 protein: ASSPPLQGQEQY
J gene: TRBJ2-7
V gene: TRBV23-1

CDR3 protein: ASTLASAGNTIY
J gene: TRBJ1-3
V gene: TRBV27

CDR3 protein: ASSFDNLSGELF
J gene: TRBJ2-2
V gene: TRBV5-1

CDR3 protein: ASSERGKYNEQF
J gene: TRBJ2-1
V gene: TRBV4-1

CDR3 protein: ASSIVGGGETQY
J gene: TRBJ2-5
V gene: TRBV19

CDR3 protein: ASRDRLGEGYT
J gene: TRBJ1-2
V gene: TRBV2

CDR3 protein: ASRGLDRGAF
J gene: TRBJ1-1
V gene: TRBV2

CDR3 protein: ASSLGGVRNSPLH
J gene: TRBJ1-6
V gene: TRBV5-1

CDR3 protein: ASSLSRLSGGQTYEQY
J gene: TRBJ2-7
V gene: TRBV7-6

CDR3 protein: AISLSSYEQY
J gene: TRBJ2-7
V gene: TRBV10-3

CDR3 protein: ASTPESGRGAF
J gene: TRBJ1-1
V gene: TRBV6-5

CDR3 protein: ASSFGQGVGDEQY
J gene: TRBJ2-7
V gene: TRBV13

CDR3 protein: ASSFPGAGDTDTQY
J gene: TRBJ2-3
V gene: TRBV7-9

CDR3 protein: ASSLVPLYEQY
J gene: TRBJ2-7
V gene: TRBV11-1

CDR3 protein: ATESGTNYGYT
J gene: TRBJ1-2
V gene: TRBV7-8

CDR3 protein: ASRPGTPKQGSPLH
J gene: TRBJ1-6
V gene: TRBV7-9

CDR3 protein: ASSRTGSETQY
J gene: TRBJ2-5
V gene: TRBV11-3

CDR3 protein: ASSSDREISKQY
J gene: TRBJ2-7
V gene: TRBV5-1

CDR3 protein: ASRRLDTQY
J gene: TRBJ2-3
V gene: TRBV5-6

CDR3 protein: ASSEGPGTGGIRYT
J gene: TRBJ1-2
V gene: TRBV13